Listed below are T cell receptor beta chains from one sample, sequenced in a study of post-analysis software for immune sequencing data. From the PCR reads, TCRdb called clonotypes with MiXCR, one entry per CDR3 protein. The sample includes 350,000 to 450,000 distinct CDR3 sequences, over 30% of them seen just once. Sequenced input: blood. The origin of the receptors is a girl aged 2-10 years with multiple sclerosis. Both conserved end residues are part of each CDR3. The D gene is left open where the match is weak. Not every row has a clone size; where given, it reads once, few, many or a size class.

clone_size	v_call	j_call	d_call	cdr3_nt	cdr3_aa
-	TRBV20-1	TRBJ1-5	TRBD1	TGCAGTGCTACTGCACAGGGGGATCAGCCCCAGCATTTT	CSATAQGDQPQHF
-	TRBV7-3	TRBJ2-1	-	TGTGCCAGCAGCTTATTGGGGCCCCTGCCCTACAATGAGCAGTTCTTC	CASSLLGPLPYNEQFF
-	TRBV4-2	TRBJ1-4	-	TGTGCCAGCAGCCCAGGAACAGGGACGAATAATGAAAAACTGTTTTTT	CASSPGTGTNNEKLFF
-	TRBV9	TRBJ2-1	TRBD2	TGTGCCAGCAGCGTAGACGGGAGGGCCTCCTACAATGAGCAGTTCTTC	CASSVDGRASYNEQFF
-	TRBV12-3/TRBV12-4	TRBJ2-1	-	TGTGCCAGCAGCGTAGGTTCCACTGACAATGAGCAGTTCTTC	CASSVGSTDNEQFF
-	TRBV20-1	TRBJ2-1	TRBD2	TGCAGTGCTAGGCTAGGCGGGGGGACTTCCTACAATGAGCAGTTCTTC	CSARLGGGTSYNEQFF
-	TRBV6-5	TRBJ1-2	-	TGTGCCAGCAGGAAGCAGCGGGGTGGCTATGGCTACACCTTC	CASRKQRGGYGYTF
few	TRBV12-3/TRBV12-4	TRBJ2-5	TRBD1	TGTACCAGCTCGACCTGGACAGGCGGCCAAGAGACCCAGTACTTC	CTSSTWTGGQETQYF
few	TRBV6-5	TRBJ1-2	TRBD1	TGTGCCAGCAGTGCAACAGGGGGGAGCTATGGCTACACCTTC	CASSATGGSYGYTF
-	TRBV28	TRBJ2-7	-	TGTGCCATGCCCAGGGGGGGTATTAGCGACGAGCAGTACTTC	CAMPRGGISDEQYF
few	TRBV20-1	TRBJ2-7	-	TGCAGTGCTCGCCGGGGGCAATTGGGCGCCAACTACGAGCAGTACTTC	CSARRGQLGANYEQYF
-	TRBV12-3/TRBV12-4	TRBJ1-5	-	TGTGCCAGCAGTTTACGACGGATTAGCAATCAGCCCCAGCATTTT	CASSLRRISNQPQHF
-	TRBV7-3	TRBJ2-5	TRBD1	TGTGCCAGCAGCTTAGGAACCAGGGGGCCCCAAGAGACCCAGTACTTC	CASSLGTRGPQETQYF
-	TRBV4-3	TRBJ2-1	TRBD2	TGCGCCAGCAGCCAAGGGAGCGGGAGGGCCCCTGAGCAGTTCTTC	CASSQGSGRAPEQFF
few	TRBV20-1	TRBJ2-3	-	TGCAGTGCTAGAGGCGGGACCCCGGCGGCTACGCAGTATTTT	CSARGGTPAATQYF
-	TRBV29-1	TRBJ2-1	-	TGCAGCGTTGAAGTGCAGGAGCAGTTCTTC	CSVEVQEQFF
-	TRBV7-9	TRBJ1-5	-	TGTGCCAGCAGCTTAGCGGGCACTGCGCTCGATCAGCCCCAGCATTTT	CASSLAGTALDQPQHF
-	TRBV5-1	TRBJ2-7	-	TGCGCCAGCAGCTTGGCCATGGGCGGGCGCCAATACGAGCAGTACTTC	CASSLAMGGRQYEQYF
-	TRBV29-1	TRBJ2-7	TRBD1	TGCAGCGTTGAATCCCTCCCAGGGGGCTTGCACGAGCAGTACTTC	CSVESLPGGLHEQYF
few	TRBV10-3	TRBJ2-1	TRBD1	TGTGCCATCAGTGACCCCGGGACAGGGTCCTACAATGAGCAGTTCTTC	CAISDPGTGSYNEQFF
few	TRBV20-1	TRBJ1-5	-	TGCAGTGCTAGAGCGGACCCGCTGGACAGCTGGAATCAGCCCCAGCATTTT	CSARADPLDSWNQPQHF
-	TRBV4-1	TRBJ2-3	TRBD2	TGCGCCAGCAGCCAAGTCAGCGGGGGTAGCACAGATACGCAGTATTTT	CASSQVSGGSTDTQYF
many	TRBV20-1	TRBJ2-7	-	TGCAGTGCTTCGCGTTTGACCTACGAGCAGTACTTC	CSASRLTYEQYF
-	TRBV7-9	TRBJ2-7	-	TGTGCCAGCAGCCCTGACACCTACGAGCAGTACTTC	CASSPDTYEQYF
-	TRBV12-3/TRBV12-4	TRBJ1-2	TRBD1	TGTGCCAGCAGTTTGGATCTGGGACAGGGGTTCTATGGCTACACCTTC	CASSLDLGQGFYGYTF
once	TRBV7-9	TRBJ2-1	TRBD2	TGTGCCAGCAGCCTAGATAGCGGGGGGCAGTTCTTC	CASSLDSGGQFF